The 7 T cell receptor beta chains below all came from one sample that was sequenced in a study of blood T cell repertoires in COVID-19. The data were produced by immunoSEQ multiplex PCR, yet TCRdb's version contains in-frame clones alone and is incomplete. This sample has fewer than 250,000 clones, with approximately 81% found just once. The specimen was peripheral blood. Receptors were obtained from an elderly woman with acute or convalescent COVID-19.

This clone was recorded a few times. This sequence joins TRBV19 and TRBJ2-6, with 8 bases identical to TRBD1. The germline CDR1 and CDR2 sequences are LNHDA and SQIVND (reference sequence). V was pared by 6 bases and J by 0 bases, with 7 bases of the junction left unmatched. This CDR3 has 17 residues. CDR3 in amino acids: CASRPGQVSSGANVLTF. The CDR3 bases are TGTGCCAGTAGGCCGGGACAGGTGAGCTCTGGGGCCAACGTCCTGACTTTC.

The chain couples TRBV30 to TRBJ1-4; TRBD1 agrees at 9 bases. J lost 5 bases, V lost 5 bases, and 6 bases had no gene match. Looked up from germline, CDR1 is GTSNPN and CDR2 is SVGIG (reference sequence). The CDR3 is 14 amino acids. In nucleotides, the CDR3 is TGTGCCTGGCGACCCGGGACAGGGAATGAAAAACTGTTTTTT. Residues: CAWRPGTGNEKLFF.

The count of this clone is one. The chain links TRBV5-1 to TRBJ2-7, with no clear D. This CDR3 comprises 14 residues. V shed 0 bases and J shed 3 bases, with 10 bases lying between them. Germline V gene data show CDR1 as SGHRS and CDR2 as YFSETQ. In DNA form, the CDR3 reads TGCGCCAGCAGCTTGGGGCAGTCAGGCTACGAGCAGTACTTC. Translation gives CASSLGQSGYEQYF. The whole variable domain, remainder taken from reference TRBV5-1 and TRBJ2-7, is KAGVTQTPRYLIKTRGQQVTLSCSPISGHRSVSWYQQTPGQGLQFLFEYFSETQRNKGNFPGRFSGRQFSNSRSEMNVSTLELGDSALYLCASSLGQSGYEQYFGPGTRLTVT.

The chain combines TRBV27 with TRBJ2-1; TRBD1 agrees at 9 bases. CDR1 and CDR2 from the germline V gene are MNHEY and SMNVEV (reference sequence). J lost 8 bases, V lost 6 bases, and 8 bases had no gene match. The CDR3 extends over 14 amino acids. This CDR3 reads CASRGGTGTDEQFF. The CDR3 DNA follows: TGTGCCAGCAGGGGGGGGACAGGGACGGATGAGCAGTTCTTC.

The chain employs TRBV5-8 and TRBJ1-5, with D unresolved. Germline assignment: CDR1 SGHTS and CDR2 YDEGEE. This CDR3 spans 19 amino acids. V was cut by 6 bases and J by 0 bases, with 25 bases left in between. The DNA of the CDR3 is TGTGCCAGCACCCTCCTTATAAGCTATGAGAAGAGTAGCAATCAGCCCCAGCATTTT. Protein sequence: CASTLLISYEKSSNQPQHF.

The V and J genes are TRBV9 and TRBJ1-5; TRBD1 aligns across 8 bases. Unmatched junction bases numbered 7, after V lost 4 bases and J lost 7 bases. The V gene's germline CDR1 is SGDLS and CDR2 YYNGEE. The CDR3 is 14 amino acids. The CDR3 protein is CASSSTGEGQPQHF. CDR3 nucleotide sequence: TGTGCCAGCAGCTCGACAGGGGAAGGGCAGCCCCAGCATTTT.

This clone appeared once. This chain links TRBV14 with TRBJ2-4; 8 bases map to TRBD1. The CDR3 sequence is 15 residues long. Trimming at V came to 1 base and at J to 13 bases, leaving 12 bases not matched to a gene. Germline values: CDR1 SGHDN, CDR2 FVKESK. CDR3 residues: CASSQGPTGVDLQYF. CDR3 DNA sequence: TGTGCCAGCAGCCAAGGCCCGACAGGGGTAGACCTACAGTACTTC. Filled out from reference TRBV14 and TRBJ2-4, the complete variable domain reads EAGVTQFPSHSVIEKGQTVTLRCDPISGHDNLYWYRRVMGKEIKFLLHFVKESKQDESGMPNNRFLAERTGGTYSTLKVQPAELEDSGVYFCASSQGPTGVDLQYFGAGTRLSVL.